One sample yielded the 26 T cell receptor beta chains listed below, sequenced in a study of siplizumab effects on memory and regulatory T cells. Some clones are missing from TCRdb's copy, which holds only in-frame ones; the method was immunoSEQ multiplex PCR. The sample comprises about 82,000 clones, roughly 87% of which are singletons, and approximately 1.5% rests with the top ten. Specimen: Tregs sorted from blood. The receptors shown here come from a human donor in good health.

V usage is TRBV28 and J usage is TRBJ2-7; D gene unclear. The V gene lost 7 bases and the J gene lost 1 base, with 8 bases spanning the gap. The CDR3 consists of 12 residues. Germline V gene sequence: CDR1 MDHEN, CDR2 SYDVKM. The CDR3 region has the DNA TGTGCCAGCATGGGGAATTCCTACGAGCAGTACTTC. As protein: CASMGNSYEQYF.

This clone appeared a single time. The rearrangement uses TRBV10-3 and TRBJ2-1; 9 nucleotides match TRBD1. CDR1 and CDR2 from the germline V gene are ENHRY and SYGVKD. V trimming: 6 bases; J trimming: 5 bases; junction bases outside the gene matches: 14. The CDR3 consists of 17 residues. The CDR3: CAIRTTGGTSGDNEQFF. CDR3 in DNA: TGTGCCATCAGGACGACAGGGGGAACATCTGGCGACAATGAGCAGTTCTTC.

The chain carries TRBV11-2 and TRBJ2-1; D remains ambiguous. CDR3 size: 12 residues. V was pared by 5 bases and J by 7 bases, with 9 bases between. Germline V lookup: CDR1 SGHAT, CDR2 FQNNGV. This CDR3 reads CASSPAWNEQFF. The CDR3 DNA follows: TGTGCCAGCAGCCCGGCATGGAATGAGCAGTTCTTC.

V and J are TRBV5-1 and TRBJ2-7, with 8 bases matching TRBD1. From germline, CDR1 is SGHRS and CDR2 YFSETQ. The CDR3 length is 14 residues. V dropped 3 bases and J dropped 7; count of bases not matched to a gene: 9. The CDR3 region is CASSWGQGAREQYF. The CDR3 DNA reads TGCGCCAGCAGCTGGGGGCAGGGGGCTAGAGAGCAGTACTTC.

The chain joins TRBV10-1 to TRBJ2-1; the D gene is possibly TRBD2 (6 bases). The germline CDR1 and CDR2 sequences are WNHNN and SYGVQD (reference sequence). This CDR3 is built from 15 residues. The ends were cut back, 6 bases at V and 0 bases at J, with 12 bases in the middle. CDR3 residues: CASSRGDSSYNEQFF. The CDR3 nucleotides read TGCGCCAGCAGCCGCGGGGATAGCTCCTACAATGAGCAGTTCTTC.

The rearrangement links TRBV5-6 to TRBJ2-3; D remains ambiguous. Trimming cost V 2 bases and J 3 bases, with 16 bases left between them. Germline assignment: CDR1 SGHDT and CDR2 YYEEEE. The CDR3 consists of 16 residues. The DNA for the CDR3 is TGTGCCAGCAGCTTTTCTGTTCAAACGACTACAGATACGCAGTATTTT. Its translation is CASSFSVQTTTDTQYF.

This clone was observed a few times. This chain uses TRBV30 with TRBJ1-2, with a tentative D call TRBD1 (6 bases). With 0 bases removed from V and 3 bases from J, the gap between germline ends came to 8 bases. Germline assignment: CDR1 GTSNPN and CDR2 SVGIG (reference sequence). This CDR3 contains 13 residues. The CDR3 sequence: CAWSVRGDYGYTF. The CDR3 DNA sequence: TGTGCCTGGAGTGTCAGGGGAGACTATGGCTACACCTTC.

CDR3 sequence (DNA): TGCGCCAGCAGTCGAGAGAACACTGAAGCTTTCTTT. Protein sequence: CASSRENTEAFF. This sequence joins TRBV23-1 and TRBJ1-1; unclear D gene. TRBV23-1 counts as an open reading frame of uncertain function. The length of the CDR3 is 12 residues. V was clipped by 4 bases and J by 1 base, with 4 bases between them.

Notes on this clone: The junction departs from the called germline gene at one end, perhaps through a read error. As DNA, the CDR3 is TGTGCCAGCAGCTTCGGTAGGATTTCGCACTTC. Translating it yields CASSFGRISHF. This chain uses TRBV5-6 with TRBJ2-7; the D is unclear. Germline values: CDR1 SGHDT, CDR2 YYEEEE. The CDR3 sequence is 11 residues long.

The chain combines TRBV6-5 with TRBJ1-5; D uncertain. Germline V gene lookup returns CDR1 MNHEY and CDR2 SVGAGI. Trimming pared 5 bases from V and 4 bases from J, leaving 6 bases between. The CDR3 has 12 residues. The CDR3 coding sequence is TGTGCCAGCAGTCTCAGTAATCAGCCCCAGCATTTT. Protein product: CASSLSNQPQHF.

The chain recombines TRBV5-5 with TRBJ1-4, with D unresolved. CDR1 is SGHKS, CDR2 YYEKEE, per germline (reference sequence). CDR3 length equals 15 residues. V shed 2 bases and J shed 8 bases, with 16 bases lying between them. The CDR3 reads CASSFSGLFWEKLFF. The CDR3 region has the DNA TGTGCCAGCAGCTTTAGTGGGCTATTTTGGGAAAAACTGTTTTTT.

The chain has TRBV7-2 and TRBJ1-2; no firm D call. The V gene lost 2 bases and the J gene lost 9 bases, with 10 bases spanning the gap. The CDR3 spans 12 residues. CDR1 and CDR2 (germline): SGHTA, FQGNSA. The CDR3 nucleotides read TGTGCCAGCAGCTTACGTCCGGGCAGCTACACCTTC. Encoded protein: CASSLRPGSYTF. Complete variable domain (other parts from reference TRBV7-2 and TRBJ1-2): GAGVSQSPSNKVTEKGKDVELRCDPISGHTALYWYRQSLGQGLEFLIYFQGNSAPDKSGLPSDRFSAERTGGSVSTLTIQRTQQEDSAVYLCASSLRPGSYTFGSGTRLTVV.

The V call is TRBV5-6, the J call TRBJ1-1; 9 nucleotides line up with TRBD1. CDR3 length: 15 amino acids. Germline trimming cut 2 bases from V and 4 bases from J; bases unmatched to any gene: 6. Germline CDR1 and CDR2: SGHDT and YYEEEE. Here the CDR3 reads CASSLYRGPGTEAFF. The CDR3 nucleotides are TGTGCCAGCAGCTTATACAGGGGGCCGGGCACTGAAGCTTTCTTT.

This chain joins TRBV9 and TRBJ2-2, with D tentatively TRBD1 or TRBD2 (5 bases each). The CDR3 consists of 13 residues. Germline assignment: CDR1 SGDLS and CDR2 YYNGEE. With 3 bases removed from V and 5 bases from J, the gap between germline ends came to 8 bases. CDR3 loop: CASSAGTTGELFF. In DNA, the CDR3 is TGTGCCAGCAGCGCGGGGACGACCGGGGAGCTGTTTTTT.

The rearrangement links TRBV7-2 to TRBJ2-5; TRBD2 matches at 9 bases. From germline, CDR1 is SGHTA and CDR2 FQGNSA. V was clipped by 4 bases and J by 1 base; unmatched bases: 7. The CDR3 consists of 16 residues. In DNA, the CDR3 is TGTGCCAGCAGCTGGGTTAGCGGGGGAGTCCAAGAGACCCAGTACTTC. Translated: CASSWVSGGVQETQYF.

The chain has TRBV5-6 and TRBJ1-2; 11 bases align to TRBD1. V lost 3 bases, J lost 8 bases, and 12 bases stayed unmatched. The CDR3 is made up of 16 amino acids. Germline CDR1 is SGHDT and CDR2 is YYEEEE. The CDR3 loop reads CASSWTGGSTVKGYTF. The CDR3 nucleotides are TGTGCCAGCAGCTGGACAGGGGGCTCGACCGTGAAGGGCTACACCTTC.

The rearrangement joins TRBV5-6 to TRBJ2-7; 11 nucleotides match TRBD2. The V segment lost 6 bases and the J segment 7 bases; nucleotides outside the gene matches: 9. This CDR3 has 14 residues. Germline loops: CDR1 SGHDT, CDR2 YYEEEE. The CDR3 nucleotides read TGTGCCAGCACCAATAGCGGGGGGGCCTGGGAGCAGTACTTC. This encodes CASTNSGGAWEQYF.

The chain links TRBV30 to TRBJ2-7, with D maybe TRBD2 (6 bases). The V gene's germline CDR1 is GTSNPN and CDR2 SVGIG (reference sequence). The CDR3 sequence is 12 residues long. Deletions cut 5 bases from V and 3 bases from J, with 11 bases between. DNA for the CDR3: TGTGCCTGGGATTTCGGGGGCTACGAGCAGTACTTC. Its translation is CAWDFGGYEQYF.

Here the CDR3 DNA reads TGTGCCACCGGGACTAGCGGGGGAGTAAACGAGCAGTACTTC. Residues: CATGTSGGVNEQYF. V usage is TRBV2 and J usage is TRBJ2-7; 14 bases fit TRBD2. The CDR3 contains 14 residues. V shed 10 bases, J shed 5 bases, and the junction held 7 bases outside the gene matches. Germline lookup yields CDR1 SNHLY and CDR2 FYNNEI.

The chain is built from TRBV2 and TRBJ2-4; 8 nucleotides line up with TRBD1. The CDR3 totals 15 residues. The germline V gene has CDR1 SNHLY and CDR2 FYNNEI. The V gene end was trimmed by 1 base and the J gene end by 7 bases; junction bases not matched to a gene: 6. CDR3 nucleotides: TGTGCCAGCAGTGAAGGTGGGACAGGAAGGAACATTCAGTACTTC. Its translation is CASSEGGTGRNIQYF.

This chain links TRBV14 with TRBJ2-5; D is unclear. Between the trimmed V and J ends, which lost 3 bases and 4 bases, there was a span of 15 bases. Germline V gene lookup returns CDR1 SGHDN and CDR2 FVKESK. This CDR3 comprises 15 residues. The CDR3 bases are TGTGCCAGCAGCCAGGTCTGGGATGTGGGAGAGACCCAGTACTTC. Protein: CASSQVWDVGETQYF.

CDR3 amino acids: CASSHSRPVYEQYF. CDR3 in DNA: TGTGCCAGCAGTCACTCGCGGCCAGTCTACGAGCAGTACTTC. The chain employs TRBV27 and TRBJ2-7; D gene ambiguous. The CDR3 spans 14 residues. V shed 5 bases and J shed 3 bases, with 14 bases lying between them. Germline loops: CDR1 MNHEY, CDR2 SMNVEV (reference sequence).

This clone was found a few times. The J gene is TRBJ1-1, the V gene TRBV28; D perhaps matches TRBD1 (5 bases). V lost 7 bases to trimming and J lost 4 bases, with 13 bases between them. The V gene's germline CDR1 is MDHEN and CDR2 SYDVKM. The CDR3 is 13 residues long. This CDR3 reads CASTLNRGTEAFF. In DNA, the CDR3 is TGTGCCAGCACCCTCAATAGGGGCACTGAAGCTTTCTTT. The full variable domain, in which reference TRBV28 and TRBJ1-1 provide the parts outside the CDR3, is DVKVTQSSRYLVKRTGEKVFLECVQDMDHENMFWYRQDPGLGLRLIYFSYDVKMKEKGDIPEGYSVSREKKERFSLILESASTNQTSMYLCASTLNRGTEAFFGQGTRLTVV.

This rearrangement joins TRBV30 to TRBJ2-2; D may correspond to TRBD1 or TRBD2 (5 bases each). The CDR3 extends over 15 amino acids. The germline V and J ends were trimmed by 3 bases and 6 bases, with 17 bases remaining between them. Germline-derived CDR1 and CDR2 are GTSNPN and SVGIG (reference sequence). Here the CDR3 DNA reads TGTGCCTGGAGCTCCGGGACGGCCTATGCCGGGGAGCTGTTTTTT. It encodes CAWSSGTAYAGELFF.

The V and J genes are TRBV4-3 and TRBJ2-6, with D perhaps matching TRBD1 (5 bases). The CDR3 sequence is 16 residues long. Germline V gives CDR1 LGHNA, CDR2 YSLEER. Trimming took 0 bases from V and 0 from J, leaving 6 bases between them. The CDR3 is CASSQDRGSGANVLTF. CDR3 DNA: TGCGCCAGCAGCCAAGATAGGGGCTCTGGGGCCAACGTCCTGACTTTC.

The chain employs TRBV2 and TRBJ2-2; D is perhaps TRBD1 (6 bases). This CDR3 region has 16 residues. V lost 8 bases and J 1 base, leaving 17 bases between the germline ends. Germline-derived CDR1 and CDR2 are SNHLY and FYNNEI. CDR3 sequence: CASLQGLRGNTGELFF. As DNA, the CDR3 is TGTGCCAGCCTACAGGGCTTGAGGGGGAACACCGGGGAGCTGTTTTTT.